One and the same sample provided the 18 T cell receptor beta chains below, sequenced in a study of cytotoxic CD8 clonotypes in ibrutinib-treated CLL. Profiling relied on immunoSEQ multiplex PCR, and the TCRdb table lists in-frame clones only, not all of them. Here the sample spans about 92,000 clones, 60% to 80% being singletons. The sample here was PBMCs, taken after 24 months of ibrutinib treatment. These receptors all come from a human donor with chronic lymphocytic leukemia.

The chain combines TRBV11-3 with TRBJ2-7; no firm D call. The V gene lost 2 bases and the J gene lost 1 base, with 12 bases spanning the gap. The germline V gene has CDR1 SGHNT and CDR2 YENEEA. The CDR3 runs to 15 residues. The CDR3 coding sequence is TGTGCCAGCAGCTTAAACGGTTTACTTTCCTACGAGCAGTACTTC. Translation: CASSLNGLLSYEQYF.

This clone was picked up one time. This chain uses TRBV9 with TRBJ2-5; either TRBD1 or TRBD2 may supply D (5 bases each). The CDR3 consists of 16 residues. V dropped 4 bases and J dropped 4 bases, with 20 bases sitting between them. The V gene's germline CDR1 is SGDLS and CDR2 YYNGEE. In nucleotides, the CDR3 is TGTGCCAGCAGCCGATACGGGCAGGGACCCCCAGAGACCCAGTACTTC. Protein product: CASSRYGQGPPETQYF.

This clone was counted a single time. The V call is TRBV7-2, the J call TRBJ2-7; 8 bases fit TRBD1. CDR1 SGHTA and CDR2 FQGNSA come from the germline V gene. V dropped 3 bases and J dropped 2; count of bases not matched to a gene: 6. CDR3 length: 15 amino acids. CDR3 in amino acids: CASSFGTGKPYEQYF. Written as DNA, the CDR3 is TGTGCCAGCAGCTTTGGGACAGGCAAACCCTACGAGCAGTACTTC.

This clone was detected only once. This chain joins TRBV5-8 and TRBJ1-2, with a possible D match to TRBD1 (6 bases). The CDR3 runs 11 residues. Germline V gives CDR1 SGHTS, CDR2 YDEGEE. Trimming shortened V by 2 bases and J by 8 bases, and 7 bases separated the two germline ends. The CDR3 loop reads CASSFTGGYTF. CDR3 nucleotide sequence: TGTGCCAGCAGCTTTACAGGGGGCTACACCTTC.

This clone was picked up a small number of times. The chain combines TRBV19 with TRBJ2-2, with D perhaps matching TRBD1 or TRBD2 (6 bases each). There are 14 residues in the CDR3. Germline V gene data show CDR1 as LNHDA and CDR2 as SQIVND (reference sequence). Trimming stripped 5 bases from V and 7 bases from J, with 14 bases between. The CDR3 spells CASSLGGANGELFF. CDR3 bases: TGTGCCAGTAGTTTGGGGGGCGCGAACGGGGAGCTGTTTTTT.

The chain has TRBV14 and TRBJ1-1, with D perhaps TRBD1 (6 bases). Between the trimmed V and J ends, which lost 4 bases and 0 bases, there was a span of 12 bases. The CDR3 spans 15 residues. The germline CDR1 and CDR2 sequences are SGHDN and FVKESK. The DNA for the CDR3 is TGTGCCAGCAGCCGTTTCGGACAGTTGAACACTGAAGCTTTCTTT. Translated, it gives CASSRFGQLNTEAFF.

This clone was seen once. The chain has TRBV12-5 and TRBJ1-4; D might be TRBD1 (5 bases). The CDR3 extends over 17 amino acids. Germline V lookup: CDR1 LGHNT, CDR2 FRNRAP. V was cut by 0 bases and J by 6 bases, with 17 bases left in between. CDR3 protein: CASGLVVGGGIYEKLFF. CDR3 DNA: TGTGCTAGTGGTTTGGTAGTTGGGGGGGGAATTTATGAAAAACTGTTTTTT.

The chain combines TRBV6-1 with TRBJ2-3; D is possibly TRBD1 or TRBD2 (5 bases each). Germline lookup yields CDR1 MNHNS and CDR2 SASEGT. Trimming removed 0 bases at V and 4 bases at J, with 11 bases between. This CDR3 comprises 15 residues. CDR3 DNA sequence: TGTGCCAGCAGTGAAGCTGGGGGTCGGTCAGATACGCAGTATTTT. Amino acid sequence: CASSEAGGRSDTQYF.

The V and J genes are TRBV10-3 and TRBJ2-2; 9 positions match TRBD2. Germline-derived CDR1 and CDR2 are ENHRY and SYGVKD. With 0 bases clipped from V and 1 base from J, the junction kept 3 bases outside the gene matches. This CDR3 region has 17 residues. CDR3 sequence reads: CAISESFSGRNTGELFF. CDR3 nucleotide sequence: TGTGCCATCAGTGAGTCGTTTAGCGGGAGGAACACCGGGGAGCTGTTTTTT.

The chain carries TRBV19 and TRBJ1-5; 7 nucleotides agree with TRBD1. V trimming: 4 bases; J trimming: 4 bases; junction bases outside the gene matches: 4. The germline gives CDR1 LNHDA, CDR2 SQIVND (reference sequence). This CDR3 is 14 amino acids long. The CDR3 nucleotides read TGTGCCAGTAGTACCGACAGGGAGAATCAGCCCCAGCATTTT. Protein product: CASSTDRENQPQHF.

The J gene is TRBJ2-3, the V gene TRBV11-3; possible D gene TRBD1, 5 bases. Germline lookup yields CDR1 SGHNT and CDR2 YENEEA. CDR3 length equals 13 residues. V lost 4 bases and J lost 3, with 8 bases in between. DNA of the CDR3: TGTGCCAGCAGCTCAAGACAGACAGATACGCAGTATTTT. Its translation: CASSSRQTDTQYF.

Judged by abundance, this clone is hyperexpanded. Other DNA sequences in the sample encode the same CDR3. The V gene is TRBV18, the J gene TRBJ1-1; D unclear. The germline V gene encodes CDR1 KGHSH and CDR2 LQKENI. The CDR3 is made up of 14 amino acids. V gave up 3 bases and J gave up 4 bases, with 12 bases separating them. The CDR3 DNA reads TGTGCCAGCTCACCTGGAGGGTGGTCCACTGAAGCTTTCTTT. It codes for CASSPGGWSTEAFF.

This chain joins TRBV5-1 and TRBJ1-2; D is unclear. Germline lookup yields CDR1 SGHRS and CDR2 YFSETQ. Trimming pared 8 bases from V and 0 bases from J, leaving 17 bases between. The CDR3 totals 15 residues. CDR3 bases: TGCGCCAGACATTGCCAAAACCGGGCTAACTATGGCTACACCTTC. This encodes CARHCQNRANYGYTF.

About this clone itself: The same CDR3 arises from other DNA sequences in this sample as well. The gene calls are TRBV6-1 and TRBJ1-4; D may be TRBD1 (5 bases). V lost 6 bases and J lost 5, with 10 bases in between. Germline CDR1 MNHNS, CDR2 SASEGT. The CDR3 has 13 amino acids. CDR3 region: CASSRGPNEKLFF. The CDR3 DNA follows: TGTGCCAGCAGCCGGGGCCCGAATGAAAAACTGTTTTTT.

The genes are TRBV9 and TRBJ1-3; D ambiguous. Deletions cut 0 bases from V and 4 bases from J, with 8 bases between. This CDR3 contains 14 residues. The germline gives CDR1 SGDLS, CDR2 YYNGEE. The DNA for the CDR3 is TGTGCCAGCAGCGTAGCTATGGAGGGAAACACCATATATTTT. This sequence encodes CASSVAMEGNTIYF.

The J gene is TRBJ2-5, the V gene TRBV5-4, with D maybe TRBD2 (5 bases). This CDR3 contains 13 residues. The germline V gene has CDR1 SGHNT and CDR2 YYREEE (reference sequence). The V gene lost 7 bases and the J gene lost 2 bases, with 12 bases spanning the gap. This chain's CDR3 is CASLGRGQETQYF. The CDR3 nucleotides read TGTGCCAGCCTCGGGCGAGGGCAAGAGACCCAGTACTTC.

The CDR3 sequence is CASMLGAQPYNEQFF. The CDR3 coding sequence is TGTGCCAGCATGCTGGGGGCTCAACCCTACAATGAGCAGTTCTTC. The genes are TRBV2 and TRBJ2-1, with a weak D call TRBD1 (6 bases). Germline CDR1 is SNHLY and CDR2 is FYNNEI. The CDR3 extends over 15 amino acids. The V gene lost 7 bases and the J gene lost 2 bases, with 15 bases spanning the gap.

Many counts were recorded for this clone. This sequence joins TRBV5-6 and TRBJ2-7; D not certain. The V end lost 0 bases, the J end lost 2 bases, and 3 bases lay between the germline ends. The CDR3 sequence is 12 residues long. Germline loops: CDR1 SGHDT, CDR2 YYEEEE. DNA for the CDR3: TGTGCCAGCAGCTTGGCCACCTACGAGCAGTACTTC. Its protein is CASSLATYEQYF.